A selection of T cell receptor beta chains follows, all from one sample in a study of cytotoxic CD8 clonotypes in ibrutinib-treated CLL. Some clones are missing from TCRdb's copy, which holds only in-frame ones; the method was immunoSEQ multiplex PCR. The table includes just over 200,000 clones, about three quarters detected once. The specimen comprised PBMCs, sampled after 12 months of ibrutinib treatment. The receptors here all came from a human donor with chronic lymphocytic leukemia. The CDR3 runs from the conserved cysteine through the conserved F or W. Not every row has a clone size; where given, it reads once, few, many or a size class.

j_gene | abundance | v_gene | CDR3aa
TRBJ1-1 | few | TRBV4-2 | CASSPAGHYNTEAFF
TRBJ1-4 | few | TRBV6-6 | CASSQLGGASNEKLFF
TRBJ2-3 | - | TRBV15 | CATSRDGGNTDTQYF
TRBJ2-5 | - | TRBV29-1 | CSVVRLAGGRGYQETQYF
TRBJ1-6 | many | TRBV9 | CASSVDGGYNSPLHF
TRBJ2-1 | - | TRBV30 | CAWTTGTSDYNEQFF
TRBJ2-7 | - | TRBV6-5 | CASRRANALSYEQYF
TRBJ2-5 | few | TRBV18 | CASRRASGRETQYF
TRBJ2-1 | - | TRBV14 | CASSQDLASREQFF
TRBJ2-7 | - | TRBV11-2 | CASSLFPGTDLYEQYF
TRBJ1-1 | - | TRBV4-1 | CASSPQTGYVTEAFF
TRBJ1-5 | many | TRBV7-9 | CASSPQGDQPQHF
TRBJ1-2 | few | TRBV5-1 | CASSLELQRSPQGYTF
TRBJ1-1 | - | TRBV7-9 | CASSLVGAGNTEAFF
TRBJ1-2 | - | TRBV28 | CASSSLDRGGYTF
TRBJ2-1 | - | TRBV12-5 | CASAGTISNEQFF
TRBJ1-2 | few | TRBV7-9 | CASSLALRDGYTF
TRBJ2-1 | once | TRBV7-9 | CASNPGQGGTSGLNEQFF
TRBJ2-7 | - | TRBV25-1 | CASSPAGGRYEQYF
TRBJ1-1 | - | TRBV18 | CASSPQKNTEAFF
TRBJ1-1 | few | TRBV25-1 | CASRHQGRNTEAFF
TRBJ1-2 | once | TRBV11-1 | CASSSKTGSYGYTF
TRBJ2-3 | few | TRBV10-2 | CASSPSGRLNTQYF
TRBJ2-5 | - | TRBV18 | CASSALTGQETQYF
TRBJ2-1 | few | TRBV6-5 | CASSPSPGWNEQFF
TRBJ1-5 | - | TRBV20-1 | CSARGVQPQHF
TRBJ2-7 | once | TRBV29-1 | CSVEAVASGSLSYEQYF
TRBJ1-2 | few | TRBV2 | CASSEIAGFYGYTF
TRBJ2-2 | - | TRBV2 | CASSDQSWQGNTGELFF
TRBJ1-2 | once | TRBV6-4 | CASSEPVSNYGYTF
TRBJ2-2 | - | TRBV29-1 | CSAEGGLASPGELFF
TRBJ1-5 | - | TRBV5-1 | CASSLVPGGNQPQHF
TRBJ2-5 | - | TRBV7-2 | CASSSILAGGSGVTQYF
TRBJ2-5 | - | TRBV7-3 | CASSFAGALGETQYF
TRBJ2-3 | - | TRBV4-1 | CASSQDWGPERTGTQYF
TRBJ1-2 | - | TRBV30 | CAWMSWRSYGYTF
TRBJ1-5 | - | TRBV6-5 | CASSLHRGSNQPQHF
TRBJ2-7 | - | TRBV5-3 | CARSSPITGPYEQYF
TRBJ1-3 | - | TRBV6-6 | CASSYSLRSSGNTIYF
TRBJ1-2 | - | TRBV4-3 | CASSQGAYGYTF
TRBJ1-4 | - | TRBV15 | CATSTGTGYPNEKLFF
TRBJ2-7 | - | TRBV4-3 | CASSQELGRGPFREQYF
TRBJ2-7 | few | TRBV9 | CASSAAWTSGIYEQYF